The entry below describes one TCR beta chain. Its antigen is as yet unknown. TCRdb reprocessed the 5' RACE reads via MiXCR and lists one record per CDR3 protein. Of around 320,000 distinct CDR3 sequences listed, around 10% are singletons. This specimen comes from a study of T cells after yellow fever vaccination. For the study at large: Preparing low-cell-number fractions relied on SMART-Seq v4 Ultra Low Input.

Per the germline V gene, CDR1 is DFQATT and CDR2 is SNEGSKA (reference sequence). J lost 4 bases, V lost 4 bases, and 8 bases had no gene match. The CDR3 covers 14 residues. Study-wide results and limits: CD4 and CD8 compartments shared a small share of clonotypes.

This receptor was identified in a man between 18 and 29 years old who received the YFV17D yellow fever vaccine. The chain recombines TRBV20-1 with TRBJ1-2, with 8 bases aligning to TRBD1. The sample here was CD4+ T cells sorted from PBMCs, taken 5 days after the yellow fever booster vaccination. The CDR3 region is CSATRQGSSYGYTF. CDR3 nucleotide sequence: TGCAGTGCTACTAGACAGGGGTCCTCCTATGGCTACACCTTC.